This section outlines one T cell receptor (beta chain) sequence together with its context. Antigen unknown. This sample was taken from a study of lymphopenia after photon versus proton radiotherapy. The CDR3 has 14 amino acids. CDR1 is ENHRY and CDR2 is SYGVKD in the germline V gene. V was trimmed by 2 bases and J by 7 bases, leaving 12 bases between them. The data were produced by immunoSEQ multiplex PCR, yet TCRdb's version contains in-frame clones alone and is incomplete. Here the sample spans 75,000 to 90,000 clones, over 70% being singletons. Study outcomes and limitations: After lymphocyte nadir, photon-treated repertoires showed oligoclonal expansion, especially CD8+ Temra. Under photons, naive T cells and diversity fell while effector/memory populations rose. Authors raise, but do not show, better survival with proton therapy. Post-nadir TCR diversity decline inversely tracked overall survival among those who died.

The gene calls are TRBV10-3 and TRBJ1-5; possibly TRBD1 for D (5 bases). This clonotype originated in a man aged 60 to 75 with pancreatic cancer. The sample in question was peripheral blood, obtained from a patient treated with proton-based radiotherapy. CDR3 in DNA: TGTGCCATCAGTGAGGGGGGATCCGGCCAGCCCCAGCATTTT. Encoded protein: CAISEGGSGQPQHF.